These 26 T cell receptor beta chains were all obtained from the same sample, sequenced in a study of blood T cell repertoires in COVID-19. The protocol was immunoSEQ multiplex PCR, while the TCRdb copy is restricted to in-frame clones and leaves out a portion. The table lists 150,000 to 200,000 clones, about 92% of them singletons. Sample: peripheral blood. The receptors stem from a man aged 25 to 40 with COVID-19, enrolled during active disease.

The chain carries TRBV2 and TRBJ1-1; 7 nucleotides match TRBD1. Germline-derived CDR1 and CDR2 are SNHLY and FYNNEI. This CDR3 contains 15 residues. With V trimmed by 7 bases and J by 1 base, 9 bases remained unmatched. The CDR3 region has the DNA TGTGCCAGCACCGAGAGGGGGCACGGGAACACTGAAGCTTTCTTT. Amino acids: CASTERGHGNTEAFF.

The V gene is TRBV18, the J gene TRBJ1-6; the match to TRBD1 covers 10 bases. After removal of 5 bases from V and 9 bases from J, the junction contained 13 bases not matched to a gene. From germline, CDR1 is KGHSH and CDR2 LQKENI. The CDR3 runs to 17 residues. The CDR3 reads CASSKSGTGVPPSPLHF. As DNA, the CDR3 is TGTGCCAGCTCAAAATCCGGGACAGGGGTTCCCCCTTCACCCCTCCACTTT.

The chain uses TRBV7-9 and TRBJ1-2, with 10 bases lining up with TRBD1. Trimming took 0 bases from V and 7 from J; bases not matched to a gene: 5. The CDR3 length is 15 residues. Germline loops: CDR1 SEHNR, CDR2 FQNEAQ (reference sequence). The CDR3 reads CASSLADRGRSGYTF. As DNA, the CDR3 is TGTGCCAGCAGCTTAGCCGACAGGGGGCGGAGTGGCTACACCTTC.

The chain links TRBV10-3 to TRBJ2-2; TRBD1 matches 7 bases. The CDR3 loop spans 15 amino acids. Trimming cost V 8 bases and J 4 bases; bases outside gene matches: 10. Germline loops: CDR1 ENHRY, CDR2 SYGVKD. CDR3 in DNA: TGTGCCATCGACAGGGCCCCCGGTGGCACCGGGGAGCTGTTTTTT. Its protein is CAIDRAPGGTGELFF.

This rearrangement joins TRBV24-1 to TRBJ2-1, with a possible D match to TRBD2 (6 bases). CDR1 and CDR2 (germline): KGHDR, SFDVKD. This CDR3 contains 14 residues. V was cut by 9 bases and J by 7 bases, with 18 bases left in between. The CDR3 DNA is TGTGCCACCGCCTTCGGAGGGGCCGAGAATGAGCAGTTCTTC. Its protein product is CATAFGGAENEQFF.

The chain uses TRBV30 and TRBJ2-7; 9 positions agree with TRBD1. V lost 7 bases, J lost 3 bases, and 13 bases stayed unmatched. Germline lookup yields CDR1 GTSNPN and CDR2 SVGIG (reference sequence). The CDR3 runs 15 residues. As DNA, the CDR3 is TGTGCCTTGACGACTGTGGTGGACAGGGGCTACGAGCAGTACTTC. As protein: CALTTVVDRGYEQYF. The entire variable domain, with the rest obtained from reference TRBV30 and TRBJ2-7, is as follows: SQTIHQWPATLVQPVGSPLSLECTVEGTSNPNLYWYRQAAGRGLQLLFYSVGIGQISSEVPQNLSASRPQDRQFILSSKKLLLSDSGFYLCALTTVVDRGYEQYFGPGTRLTVT.

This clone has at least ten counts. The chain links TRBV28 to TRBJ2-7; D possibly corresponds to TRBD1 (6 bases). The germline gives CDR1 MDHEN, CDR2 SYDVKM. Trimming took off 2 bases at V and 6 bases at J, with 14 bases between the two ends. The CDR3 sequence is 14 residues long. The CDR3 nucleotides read TGTGCCAGCAGTTTAACACAGGGAATGGTCGAGCAGTACTTC. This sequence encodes CASSLTQGMVEQYF.

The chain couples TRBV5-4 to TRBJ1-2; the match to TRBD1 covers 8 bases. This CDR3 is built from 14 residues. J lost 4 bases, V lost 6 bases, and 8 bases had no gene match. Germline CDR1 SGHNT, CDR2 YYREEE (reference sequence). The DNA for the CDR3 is TGTGCCAGCACCAGGGGCAGGGGGCCCTATGGCTACACCTTC. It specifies CASTRGRGPYGYTF. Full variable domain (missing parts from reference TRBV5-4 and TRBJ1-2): ETGVTQSPTHLIKTRGQQVTLRCSSQSGHNTVSWYQQALGQGPQFIFQYYREEENGRGNFPPRFSGLQFPNYSSELNVNALELDDSALYLCASTRGRGPYGYTFGSGTRLTVV.

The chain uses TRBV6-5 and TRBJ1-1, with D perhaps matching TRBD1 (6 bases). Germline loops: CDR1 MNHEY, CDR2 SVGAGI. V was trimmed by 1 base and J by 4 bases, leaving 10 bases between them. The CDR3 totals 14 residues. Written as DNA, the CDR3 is TGTGCCAGCAGTTACTATGGACAGTCCACTGAAGCTTTCTTT. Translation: CASSYYGQSTEAFF.

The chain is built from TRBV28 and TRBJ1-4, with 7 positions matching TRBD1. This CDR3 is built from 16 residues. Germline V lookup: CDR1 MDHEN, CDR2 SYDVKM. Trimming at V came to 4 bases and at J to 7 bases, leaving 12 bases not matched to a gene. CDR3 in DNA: TGTGCCAGCAGTTCGCCTGGGACAGCGATGATTGAAAAACTGTTTTTT. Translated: CASSSPGTAMIEKLFF.

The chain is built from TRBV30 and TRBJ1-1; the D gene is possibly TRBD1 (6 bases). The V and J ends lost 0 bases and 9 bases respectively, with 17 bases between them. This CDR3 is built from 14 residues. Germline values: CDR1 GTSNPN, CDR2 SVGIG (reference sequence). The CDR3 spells CAWSVSNAGTQAFF. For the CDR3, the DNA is TGTGCCTGGAGTGTAAGCAACGCCGGGACACAAGCTTTCTTT. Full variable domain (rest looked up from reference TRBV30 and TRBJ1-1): SQTIHQWPATLVQPVGSPLSLECTVEGTSNPNLYWYRQAAGRGLQLLFYSVGIGQISSEVPQNLSASRPQDRQFILSSKKLLLSDSGFYLCAWSVSNAGTQAFFGQGTRLTVV.

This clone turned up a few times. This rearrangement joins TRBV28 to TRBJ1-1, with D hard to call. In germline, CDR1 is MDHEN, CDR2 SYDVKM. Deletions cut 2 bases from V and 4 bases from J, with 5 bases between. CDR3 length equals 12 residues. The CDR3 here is CASSLEVTEAFF. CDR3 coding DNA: TGTGCCAGCAGTTTAGAGGTCACTGAAGCTTTCTTT. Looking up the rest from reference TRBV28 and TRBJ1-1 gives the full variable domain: DVKVTQSSRYLVKRTGEKVFLECVQDMDHENMFWYRQDPGLGLRLIYFSYDVKMKEKGDIPEGYSVSREKKERFSLILESASTNQTSMYLCASSLEVTEAFFGQGTRLTVV.

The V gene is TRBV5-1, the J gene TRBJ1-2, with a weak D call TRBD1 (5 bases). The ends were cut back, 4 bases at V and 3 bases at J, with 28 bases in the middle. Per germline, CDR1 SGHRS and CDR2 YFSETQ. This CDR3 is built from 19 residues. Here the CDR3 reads CASSQPREGVRFADYGYTF. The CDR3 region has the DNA TGCGCCAGCAGCCAGCCCAGGGAGGGTGTTCGTTTCGCGGACTATGGCTACACCTTC.

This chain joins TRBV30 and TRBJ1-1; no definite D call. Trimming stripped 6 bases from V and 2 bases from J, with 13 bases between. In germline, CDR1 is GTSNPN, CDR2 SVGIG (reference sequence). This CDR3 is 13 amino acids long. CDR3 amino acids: CACSGRGNTEAFF. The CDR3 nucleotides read TGTGCCTGCTCCGGGAGAGGAAACACTGAAGCTTTCTTT.

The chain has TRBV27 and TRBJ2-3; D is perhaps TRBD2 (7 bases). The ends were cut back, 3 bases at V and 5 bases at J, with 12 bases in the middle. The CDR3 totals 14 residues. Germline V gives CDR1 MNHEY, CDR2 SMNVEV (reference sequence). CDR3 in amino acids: CASSLRGHRDTQYF. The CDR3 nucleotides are TGTGCCAGCAGTTTGCGGGGGCATAGAGATACGCAGTATTTT.

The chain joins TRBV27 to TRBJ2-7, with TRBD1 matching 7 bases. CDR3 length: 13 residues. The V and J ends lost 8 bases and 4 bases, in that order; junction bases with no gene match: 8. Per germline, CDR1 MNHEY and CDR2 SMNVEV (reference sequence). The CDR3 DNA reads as TGTGCCAGCGGATACAGGGGCAGTTACGAGCAGTACTTC. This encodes CASGYRGSYEQYF.

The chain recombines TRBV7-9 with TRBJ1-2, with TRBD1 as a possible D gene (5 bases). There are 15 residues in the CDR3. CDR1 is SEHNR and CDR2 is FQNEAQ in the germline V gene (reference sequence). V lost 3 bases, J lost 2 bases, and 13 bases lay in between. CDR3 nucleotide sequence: TGTGCCAGCAGCTTCGTGGGGGGTAAAAACTATGGCTACACCTTC. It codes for CASSFVGGKNYGYTF.

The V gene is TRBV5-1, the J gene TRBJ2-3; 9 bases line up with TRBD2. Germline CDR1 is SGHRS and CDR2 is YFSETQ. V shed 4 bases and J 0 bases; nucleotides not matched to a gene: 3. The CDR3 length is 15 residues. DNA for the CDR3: TGCGCCAGCAGCGCCAGCGGGGGGAGCACAGATACGCAGTATTTT. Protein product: CASSASGGSTDTQYF.

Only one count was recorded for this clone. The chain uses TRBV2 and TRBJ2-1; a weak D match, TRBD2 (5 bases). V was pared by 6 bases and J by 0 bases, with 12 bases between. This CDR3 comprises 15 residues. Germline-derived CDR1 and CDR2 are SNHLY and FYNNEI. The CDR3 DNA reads TGTGCCAGCAGAGGACTTCTCAGCTCCTACAATGAGCAGTTCTTC. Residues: CASRGLLSSYNEQFF.

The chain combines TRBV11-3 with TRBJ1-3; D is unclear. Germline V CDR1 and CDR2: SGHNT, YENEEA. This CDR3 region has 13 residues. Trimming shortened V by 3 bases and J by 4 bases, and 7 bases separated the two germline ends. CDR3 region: CASSFEEGNTIYF. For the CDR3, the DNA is TGTGCCAGCAGCTTCGAGGAAGGAAACACCATATATTTT.

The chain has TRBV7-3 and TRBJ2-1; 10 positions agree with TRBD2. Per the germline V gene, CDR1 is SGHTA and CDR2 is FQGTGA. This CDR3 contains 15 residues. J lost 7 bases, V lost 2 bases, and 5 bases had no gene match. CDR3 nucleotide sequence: TGTGCCAGCAGCTTAGGAGGACTAGCGGTTAATGAGCAGTTCTTC. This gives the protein CASSLGGLAVNEQFF.

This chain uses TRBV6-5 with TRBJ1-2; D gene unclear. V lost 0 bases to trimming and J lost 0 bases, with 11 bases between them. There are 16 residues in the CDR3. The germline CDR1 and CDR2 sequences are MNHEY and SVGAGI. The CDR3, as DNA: TGTGCCAGCAGTTACTCGAAGTGGAGCACTAACTATGGCTACACCTTC. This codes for CASSYSKWSTNYGYTF.

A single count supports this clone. Here the CDR3 reads CASSARGVSNYGYTF. The CDR3, as DNA: TGTGCCAGCAGCGCCCGGGGGGTTTCAAACTATGGCTACACCTTC. V gene TRBV9 combines with J gene TRBJ1-2; weak D call: TRBD1 (5 bases). With 3 bases removed from V and 2 bases from J, the gap between germline ends came to 14 bases. The V gene's germline CDR1 is SGDLS and CDR2 YYNGEE. This CDR3 is built from 15 residues.

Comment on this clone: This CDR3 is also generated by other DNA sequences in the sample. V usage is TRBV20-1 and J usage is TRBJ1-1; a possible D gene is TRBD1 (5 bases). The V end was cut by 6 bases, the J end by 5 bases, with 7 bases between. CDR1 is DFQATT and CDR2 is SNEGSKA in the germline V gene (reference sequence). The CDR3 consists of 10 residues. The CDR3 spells CSAGGTEAFF. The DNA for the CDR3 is TGCAGTGCCGGGGGAACTGAAGCTTTCTTT.

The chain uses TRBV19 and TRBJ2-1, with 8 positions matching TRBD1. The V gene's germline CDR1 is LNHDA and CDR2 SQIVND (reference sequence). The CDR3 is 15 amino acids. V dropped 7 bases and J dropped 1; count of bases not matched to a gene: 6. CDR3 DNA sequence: TGTGCCAGTATCCCGACAGGGGTTTCCTACAATGAGCAGTTCTTC. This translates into CASIPTGVSYNEQFF.

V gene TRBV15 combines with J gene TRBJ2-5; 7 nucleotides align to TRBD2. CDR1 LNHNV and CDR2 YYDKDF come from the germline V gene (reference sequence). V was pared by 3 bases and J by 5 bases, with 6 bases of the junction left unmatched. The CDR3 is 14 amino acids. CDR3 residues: CATSRPGRGETQYF. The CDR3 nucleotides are TGTGCCACCAGCAGGCCCGGGCGGGGGGAGACCCAGTACTTC. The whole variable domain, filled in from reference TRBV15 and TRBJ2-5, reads DAMVIQNPRYQVTQFGKPVTLSCSQTLNHNVMYWYQQKSSQAPKLLFHYYDKDFNNEADTPDNFQSRRPNTSFCFLDIRSPGLGDTAMYLCATSRPGRGETQYFGPGTRLLVL.